Below, 13 T cell receptor beta chains from the same sample are listed, as sequenced in a study of identical twins listed by TCRdb under 2016. To prepare the library, 5' RACE was applied. TCRdb shows the sequencer as Illumina HiSeq 2000. The public reads were reprocessed in TCRdb via fastp at Q25 and MiXCR, keeping in-frame beta chains. Identical CDR3 proteins give one entry, which carries the most common genes and DNA. The sample data list under 350,000 distinct CDR3 sequences, and 8% to 9.5% of these were observed just once. The ten largest clonotypes hold roughly 6.4% of the sample. These data also featured in a second study, about yellow fever vaccine responses in identical twins.

Sequencing was done on a sample of CD8+ T cells sorted from blood. Every receptor here comes from a woman aged 18-29 years in good health.

Only a few counts were recorded for this clonotype. V usage is TRBV20-1 and J usage is TRBJ2-7; TRBD2 aligns across 7 bases. Germline trimming cut 5 bases from V and 0 bases from J; bases unmatched to any gene: 4. CDR3 length: 13 residues. The V gene's germline CDR1 is DFQATT and CDR2 SNEGSKA (reference sequence). CDR3 amino acids: CSASSGGSYEQYF. CDR3 sequence (DNA): TGCAGTGCTTCTAGCGGCGGCTCCTACGAGCAGTACTTC.

The chain employs TRBV27 and TRBJ2-6; no clear D. V shed 9 bases and J shed 0 bases, with 12 bases lying between them. The CDR3 is 15 residues long. CDR1 MNHEY and CDR2 SMNVEV come from the germline V gene (reference sequence). CDR3 DNA: TGTGCCAGTTACCCCATGAGCTCTGGGGCCAACGTCCTGACTTTC. It yields the protein CASYPMSSGANVLTF.

This clonotype was recorded at least ten times. The V call is TRBV7-9, the J call TRBJ2-1; D may be TRBD1 or TRBD2 (6 bases each). The CDR3 is 16 residues long. Germline V gene sequence: CDR1 SEHNR, CDR2 FQNEAQ (reference sequence). V lost 5 bases, J lost 6 bases, and 20 bases lay in between. CDR3 nucleotides: TGTGCCAGCAGCCCGATCCTTCAGGGGCGGGGCAATGAGCAGTTCTTC. Translating gives CASSPILQGRGNEQFF.

This clonotype was detected a few times. In DNA form, the CDR3 reads TGTGCCAGCAGCTTGAGGGGGACGCTAGCCCTGAACACTGAAGCTTTCTTT. Encoded protein: CASSLRGTLALNTEAFF. The J gene is TRBJ1-1, the V gene TRBV7-9, with D maybe TRBD1 (6 bases). V shed 3 bases and J shed 0 bases, with 17 bases lying between them. The CDR3 sequence is 17 residues long. CDR1 is SEHNR and CDR2 is FQNEAQ in the germline V gene (reference sequence).

V and J are TRBV20-1 and TRBJ1-4; unclear D gene. Per the germline V gene, CDR1 is DFQATT and CDR2 is SNEGSKA (reference sequence). The length of the CDR3 is 16 residues. Trimming stripped 0 bases from V and 0 bases from J, with 11 bases between. The CDR3 loop is CSARDQTMPTNEKLFF. The CDR3 DNA follows: TGCAGTGCTAGAGATCAGACGATGCCAACTAATGAAAAACTGTTTTTT.

Only a few counts were recorded for this clonotype. The CDR3 bases are TGTGCCAGCAGCAACAGGGACCAGGGGGCAGGGGGCTACACCTTC. This gives the protein CASSNRDQGAGGYTF. This chain connects TRBV7-8 to TRBJ1-2; 8 positions agree with TRBD1. In germline, CDR1 is SGHVS, CDR2 FQNEAQ. The length of the CDR3 is 15 residues. J lost 8 bases, V lost 5 bases, and 13 bases had no gene match.

Ten or more counts support this clonotype. This chain joins TRBV7-9 and TRBJ2-2; D may be TRBD1 (5 bases). The CDR3 has 14 amino acids. V was shortened by 5 bases and J by 0 bases, with 7 bases between the two germline ends. Per germline, CDR1 SEHNR and CDR2 FQNEAQ (reference sequence). The CDR3 here is CASSPRANTGELFF. Here the CDR3 DNA reads TGTGCCAGCAGCCCCAGGGCGAACACCGGGGAGCTGTTTTTT.

This clonotype was observed many times. The chain recombines TRBV12-3 or TRBV12-4 with TRBJ2-7, with no clear D. Trimming cost V 6 bases and J 5 bases, with 17 bases left between them. This CDR3 contains 14 residues. In DNA form, the CDR3 reads TGTGCCAGCAGCCTCTCGGTCTCCCTTGACGAGCAGTACTTC. It specifies CASSLSVSLDEQYF.

The sample holds many counts of this clonotype. The gene calls are TRBV14 and TRBJ1-1; tentatively, D is TRBD1 (5 bases). CDR3 length: 13 residues. Deletions cut 4 bases from V and 6 bases from J, with 12 bases between. Germline V gene sequence: CDR1 SGHDN, CDR2 FVKESK. The chain's CDR3 is CASSRGGSAEAFF. The CDR3 region has the DNA TGTGCCAGCAGCCGCGGGGGTAGCGCTGAAGCTTTCTTT.

There are a few counts of this clonotype. The chain carries TRBV10-3 and TRBJ2-3; 7 nucleotides agree with TRBD1. This CDR3 contains 15 residues. Germline V CDR1 and CDR2: ENHRY, SYGVKD. V trimming: 4 bases; J trimming: 2 bases; junction bases outside the gene matches: 6. DNA of the CDR3: TGTGCCATCAGTGCGTCGACAGGGCCCACAGATACGCAGTATTTT. Protein: CAISASTGPTDTQYF.

Many counts were recorded for this clonotype. The chain combines TRBV7-9 with TRBJ2-7; D is unresolved. The CDR3 spans 14 residues. Trimming stripped 3 bases from V and 5 bases from J, with 14 bases between. The germline V gene has CDR1 SEHNR and CDR2 FQNEAQ (reference sequence). CDR3 residues: CASSFGSGVDEQYF. The CDR3 DNA follows: TGTGCCAGCAGCTTCGGGTCCGGCGTCGACGAGCAGTACTTC. Drawing the rest from reference TRBV7-9 and TRBJ2-7, the complete variable domain is DTGVSQNPRHKITKRGQNVTFRCDPISEHNRLYWYRQTLGQGPEFLTYFQNEAQLEKSRLLSDRFSAERPKGSFSTLEIQRTEQGDSAMYLCASSFGSGVDEQYFGPGTRLTVT.

The J gene is TRBJ2-3, the V gene TRBV4-3, with D possibly TRBD2 on 5 matching bases. Germline CDR1 LGHNA, CDR2 YSLEER. The CDR3 consists of 15 residues. V shed 0 bases and J shed 7 bases, with 14 bases lying between them. In DNA form, the CDR3 reads TGCGCCAGCAGCCAAGAACGGGATTTGTGGAATACGCAGTATTTT. Its translation is CASSQERDLWNTQYF.

The genes are TRBV7-3 and TRBJ2-3; D unclear. The V end was cut by 0 bases, the J end by 6 bases, with 10 bases between. The germline V gene has CDR1 SGHTA and CDR2 FQGTGA. This CDR3 spans 14 amino acids. CDR3 sequence: CASSLTPGLDTQYF. The CDR3 DNA reads as TGTGCCAGCAGCTTAACGCCGGGTCTGGATACGCAGTATTTT.